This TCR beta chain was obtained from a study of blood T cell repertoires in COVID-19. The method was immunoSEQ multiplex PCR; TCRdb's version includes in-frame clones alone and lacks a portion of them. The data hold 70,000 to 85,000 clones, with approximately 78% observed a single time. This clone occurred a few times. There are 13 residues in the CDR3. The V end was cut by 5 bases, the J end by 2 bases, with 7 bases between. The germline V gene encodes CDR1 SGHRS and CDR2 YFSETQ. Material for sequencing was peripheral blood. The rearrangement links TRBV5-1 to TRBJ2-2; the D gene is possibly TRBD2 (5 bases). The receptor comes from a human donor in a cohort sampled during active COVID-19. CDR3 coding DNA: TGCGCCAGCAGGACGGGAAACACCGGGGAGCTGTTTTTT. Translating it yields CASRTGNTGELFF.